These 24 T cell receptor beta chains originate from one sample sequenced in a study of spatial heterogeneity in lung cancer. Overall study results and limits: Expanded intratumoral alpha and beta TCR counts tracked tumor mutation counts.

Antigens for these TCRs are unknown. Time point defined: sample taken at primary tumor resection. TCRdb independently ran MiXCR on the 5' RACE reads; one entry per CDR3 protein. Of 5,500 to 6,000 distinct CDR3 sequences detected, 17% appear once; the ten largest clones hold approximately 15%. The sequences come from lung tumor tissue, collected at surgery. The source of these receptors is a male donor with early-stage non-small cell lung cancer.

The chain uses TRBV11-3 and TRBJ2-7, with unresolved D. With 1 base removed from V and 1 base from J, the gap between germline ends came to 8 bases. The CDR3 spans 14 residues. Germline V gene sequence: CDR1 SGHNT, CDR2 YENEEA. CDR3 in DNA: TGTGCCAGCAGCTTAGGAGGCCAGTCCTACGAGCAGTACTTC. Its protein product is CASSLGGQSYEQYF.

This clonotype was observed a handful of times. J is TRBJ2-3 and V is TRBV12-3 or TRBV12-4, with 10 bases that match TRBD2. V lost 8 bases and J lost 2; bases outside the gene matches: 1. This CDR3 region has 13 residues. The CDR3 bases are TGTGCCAGCCTAGCGGGGGTCACAGATACGCAGTATTTT. It encodes CASLAGVTDTQYF.

This clonotype ranks as medium-sized (0.01 to 0.1%). The V call is TRBV11-2, the J call TRBJ2-7; unclear D gene. Between the trimmed V and J ends, which lost 2 bases and 7 bases, there was a span of 9 bases. CDR3 length: 12 amino acids. CDR1 is SGHAT and CDR2 is FQNNGV in the germline V gene. CDR3 sequence: CASSLSPEEQYF. The CDR3 region has the DNA TGTGCCAGCAGCTTAAGCCCGGAGGAGCAGTACTTC.

The chain carries TRBV9 and TRBJ1-4; TRBD1 agrees at 7 bases. With V trimmed by 3 bases and J by 10 bases, 0 bases remained unmatched. CDR3 length equals 11 residues. The germline V gene has CDR1 SGDLS and CDR2 YYNGEE. The chain's CDR3 is CASSGQGKLFF. The CDR3 DNA sequence: TGTGCCAGCAGCGGACAGGGAAAACTGTTTTTT.

This clonotype is medium-sized (0.01 to 0.1%) in the sample. The chain recombines TRBV29-1 with TRBJ2-7; possibly TRBD1 for D (7 bases). Between the trimmed V and J ends, which lost 4 bases and 4 bases, there was a span of 14 bases. The CDR3 spans 13 residues. From germline, CDR1 is SQVTM and CDR2 ANQGSEA. The CDR3 is CSVAGGGRYEQYF. The CDR3 DNA reads TGCAGCGTTGCTGGAGGGGGCAGGTACGAGCAGTACTTC.

By proportion, this clonotype is medium-sized. The rearrangement joins TRBV5-6 to TRBJ1-1, with a possible D match to TRBD1 (5 bases). V dropped 1 base and J dropped 1 base, with 11 bases sitting between them. The CDR3 spans 15 residues. CDR1 and CDR2 (germline): SGHDT, YYEEEE. This CDR3 is CASSLRTSSNTEAFF. The DNA of the CDR3 is TGTGCCAGCAGCTTGAGGACAAGCTCGAACACTGAAGCTTTCTTT.

This clonotype is medium-sized (0.01 to 0.1%) in the sample. The J gene is TRBJ1-1, the V gene TRBV12-2. TRBV12-2 is given as a pseudogene. The CDR3 sequence is 14 residues long. Here the CDR3 DNA reads TGTGCAAGTCTCCTAGGGCGCAGGAACACTGAAGCTTTCTTT. Amino acids: CASLLGRRNTEAFF.

The chain's CDR3 is CASSPAMNEQFF. DNA for the CDR3: TGTGCCAGCAGTCCCGCCATGAATGAGCAGTTCTTC. This rearrangement joins TRBV7-8 to TRBJ2-1; unclear D gene. Trimming removed 6 bases from V and 7 bases from J, with 10 bases in between. Germline assignment: CDR1 SGHVS and CDR2 FQNEAQ. CDR3 length equals 12 residues.

This chain uses TRBV7-2 with TRBJ2-3, with 8 bases that match TRBD2. Germline V CDR1 and CDR2: SGHTA, FQGNSA. The CDR3 is 16 amino acids. Unmatched junction bases numbered 11, after V lost 7 bases and J lost 2 bases. This CDR3 is CASTHPKRGTTDTQYF. The CDR3 region has the DNA TGTGCCAGCACCCATCCCAAGCGGGGGACCACAGATACGCAGTATTTT. The variable domain in full, with the rest retrieved from reference TRBV7-2 and TRBJ2-3, is GAGVSQSPSNKVTEKGKDVELRCDPISGHTALYWYRQSLGQGLEFLIYFQGNSAPDKSGLPSDRFSAERTGGSVSTLTIQRTQQEDSAVYLCASTHPKRGTTDTQYFGPGTRLTVL.

The gene calls are TRBV2 and TRBJ1-6, with D possibly being TRBD1 (5 bases). Trimming removed 5 bases at V and 7 bases at J, with 12 bases between. CDR3 length: 14 residues. The V gene's germline CDR1 is SNHLY and CDR2 FYNNEI. CDR3 sequence (DNA): TGTGCCAGCAGTCGGGACGGGACGAATTCACCCCTCCACTTT. This sequence encodes CASSRDGTNSPLHF.

The genes are TRBV28 and TRBJ1-5, with D perhaps TRBD1 (6 bases). Trimming pared 5 bases from V and 2 bases from J, leaving 25 bases between. Germline CDR1 MDHEN, CDR2 SYDVKM. The CDR3 totals 19 residues. The CDR3: CASSALTGYGVYGNQPQHF. The CDR3 DNA reads TGTGCCAGCAGTGCCCTCACAGGGTATGGGGTTTACGGCAATCAGCCCCAGCATTTT.

Within the sample, this clonotype is medium-sized (0.01 to 0.1%). The chain recombines TRBV18 with TRBJ1-4; D is undetermined. Germline CDR1 and CDR2: KGHSH and LQKENI. V dropped 0 bases and J dropped 5 bases, with 10 bases sitting between them. CDR3 length: 15 residues. CDR3 amino acids: CASSPPWTVNEKLFF. As DNA, the CDR3 is TGTGCCAGCTCACCACCCTGGACGGTAAATGAAAAACTGTTTTTT. The full variable domain, in which reference TRBV18 and TRBJ1-4 provide the parts outside the CDR3, is NAGVMQNPRHLVRRRGQEARLRCSPMKGHSHVYWYRQLPEEGLKFMVYLQKENIIDESGMPKERFSAEFPKEGPSILRIQQVVRGDSAAYFCASSPPWTVNEKLFFGSGTQLSVL.

This clonotype came up many times. The V gene is TRBV2, the J gene TRBJ2-1; TRBD2 might be the D (7 bases). This CDR3 spans 15 amino acids. CDR1 is SNHLY, CDR2 FYNNEI, per germline. V was cut by 1 base and J by 4 bases, with 11 bases left in between. The CDR3 nucleotides read TGTGCCAGCAGTGAAGGCGGGGGCCATTACAATGAGCAGTTCTTC. Protein: CASSEGGGHYNEQFF. Full variable domain (remainder filled in from reference TRBV2 and TRBJ2-1): EPEVTQTPSHQVTQMGQEVILRCVPISNHLYFYWYRQILGQKVEFLVSFYNNEISEKSEIFDDQFSVERPDGSNFTLKIRSTKLEDSAMYFCASSEGGGHYNEQFFGPGTRLTVL.

This clonotype is medium-sized within its sample. This sequence joins TRBV4-3 and TRBJ2-3; tentative D call: TRBD2 (5 bases). CDR3 length: 17 amino acids. V was trimmed by 0 bases and J by 6 bases, leaving 19 bases between them. Germline CDR1 is LGHNA and CDR2 is YSLEER. The CDR3 DNA is TGCGCCAGCAGCCAAGATCGGACTTTCCTTAGAGTCGATACGCAGTATTTT. Protein sequence: CASSQDRTFLRVDTQYF.

In its sample, this clonotype is medium-sized. The chain links TRBV12-3 or TRBV12-4 to TRBJ1-1; no firm D call. V gave up 3 bases and J gave up 2 bases, with 10 bases separating them. This CDR3 is 14 amino acids long. CDR3 region: CASSLWSANTEAFF. CDR3 DNA sequence: TGTGCCAGCAGTTTGTGGTCAGCCAACACTGAAGCTTTCTTT.

This clonotype is medium-sized. The rearrangement joins TRBV9 to TRBJ2-7; D is tentatively TRBD1 or TRBD2 (6 bases each). The CDR3 length is 12 residues. CDR1 and CDR2 (germline): SGDLS, YYNGEE. Trimming took 2 bases from V and 7 from J, leaving 10 bases between them. The CDR3 DNA reads as TGTGCCAGCAGCGTCCTAGGGGGGGAGCAGTACTTC. Translated: CASSVLGGEQYF.

This clonotype appeared many times. The CDR3 reads CASSLLGQGADYGYTF. The CDR3 nucleotides are TGTGCCAGCAGCTTATTGGGACAGGGGGCGGACTATGGCTACACCTTC. The rearrangement joins TRBV5-6 to TRBJ1-2, with 12 positions matching TRBD1. Germline-derived CDR1 and CDR2 are SGHDT and YYEEEE. The CDR3 covers 16 residues. Trimming cost V 2 bases and J 3 bases; bases outside gene matches: 5.

The chain's CDR3 is CSASRGQGAINEQFF. For the CDR3, the DNA is TGCAGTGCTAGTCGGGGACAGGGGGCAATAAATGAGCAGTTCTTC. The V call is TRBV20-1, the J call TRBJ2-1, with 12 bases that match TRBD1. The CDR3 consists of 15 residues. Germline lookup yields CDR1 DFQATT and CDR2 SNEGSKA (reference sequence). The V and J ends lost 3 bases and 7 bases, in that order; junction bases with no gene match: 7.

Only a few counts were recorded for this clonotype. The chain carries TRBV7-2 and TRBJ2-5; D is possibly TRBD2 (6 bases). V was shortened by 0 bases and J by 2 bases, with 16 bases between the two germline ends. The CDR3 extends over 17 amino acids. The germline V gene has CDR1 SGHTA and CDR2 FQGNSA. In DNA form, the CDR3 reads TGTGCCAGCAGCTTAGCGGGAGGCTCTATAGGACAAGAGACCCAGTACTTC. This encodes CASSLAGGSIGQETQYF.

This clonotype is labeled medium-sized. The chain is built from TRBV7-9 and TRBJ2-7; 7 nucleotides align to TRBD2. Germline-derived CDR1 and CDR2 are SEHNR and FQNEAQ (reference sequence). V trimming: 4 bases; J trimming: 2 bases; junction bases outside the gene matches: 14. This CDR3 has 17 residues. CDR3: CASSSGRAASGTYEQYF. The CDR3, as DNA: TGTGCCAGCAGCTCCGGTAGAGCGGCTAGCGGTACCTACGAGCAGTACTTC.

For the CDR3, the DNA is TGTGCCAGCTCACCCCCGGGACTGCTCTCTGGAAACACCATATATTTT. It translates to CASSPPGLLSGNTIYF. The chain carries TRBV18 and TRBJ1-3; tentatively, D is TRBD1 (5 bases). The length of the CDR3 is 16 residues. Trimming pared 3 bases from V and 0 bases from J, leaving 12 bases between. Germline CDR1 reads KGHSH; CDR2 reads LQKENI.

The CDR3, as DNA: TGTGCCAGCTCACCCCAGCCTGATTTGAAGTACCAAGAGACCCAGTACTTC. Its protein product is CASSPQPDLKYQETQYF. V usage is TRBV18 and J usage is TRBJ2-5, with D hard to call. V lost 3 bases to trimming and J lost 0 bases, with 17 bases between them. The CDR3 has 17 residues. CDR1 and CDR2 (germline): KGHSH, LQKENI.

By proportion, this clonotype is medium-sized. V usage is TRBV9 and J usage is TRBJ2-7; no reliable D call. V was trimmed by 0 bases and J by 3 bases, leaving 4 bases between them. The CDR3 runs to 12 residues. CDR1 is SGDLS, CDR2 YYNGEE, per germline. As DNA, the CDR3 is TGTGCCAGCAGCGTAGGCAGCTACGAGCAGTACTTC. It translates to CASSVGSYEQYF.

Of note for this clonotype: A single base separates this from a much larger clone, so it may be a read error. The chain is built from TRBV7-2 and TRBJ2-7; 8 bases align to TRBD2. CDR1 is SGHTA and CDR2 is FQGNSA in the germline V gene. The CDR3 has 15 amino acids. With V trimmed by 5 bases and J by 3 bases, 9 bases remained unmatched. The CDR3 region has the DNA TGTGCCAGCAGCCCCCGGGAGGGATCATTCTACGAGCAGTACTTC. It encodes CASSPREGSFYEQYF.